A single sample gave rise to the 15 T cell receptor beta chains below, sequenced in a study of CD8 T cells in ankylosing spondylitis. TCRdb ran MiXCR on the 5' RACE reads and lists one entry per CDR3 protein. The sample shows about 250,000 distinct CDR3 sequences, 7% to 10% of them seen only once. The sample consisted of blood, either unsorted or a sorted T cell fraction (not recorded which). The receptors stem from a female donor with ankylosing spondylitis or in good health (not recorded which).

This clonotype was seen at least ten times. The V call is TRBV14, the J call TRBJ1-4; D is perhaps TRBD1 (5 bases). The CDR3 sequence is 16 residues long. The germline gives CDR1 SGHDN, CDR2 FVKESK. V lost 3 bases and J lost 2, with 13 bases in between. This CDR3 reads CASSHTQGSTNEKLFF. The CDR3 DNA reads TGTGCCAGCAGCCACACGCAGGGTTCGACTAATGAAAAACTGTTTTTT.

This clonotype was recorded many times. The V and J genes are TRBV28 and TRBJ2-2; perhaps TRBD1 as D (6 bases). Germline V gene data show CDR1 as MDHEN and CDR2 as SYDVKM. This CDR3 has 15 amino acids. V dropped 4 bases and J dropped 0 bases, with 9 bases sitting between them. The CDR3 sequence is CASSSGQTNTGELFF. CDR3 DNA sequence: TGTGCCAGCAGTTCTGGACAGACGAACACCGGGGAGCTGTTTTTT.

In this sample, this clonotype turned up many times. The chain combines TRBV5-1 with TRBJ2-1; TRBD1 might be the D (5 bases). This CDR3 spans 18 amino acids. Germline CDR1 is SGHRS and CDR2 is YFSETQ. V lost 0 bases and J 4 bases, leaving 20 bases between the germline ends. CDR3 loop: CASSLVPPDSRIYNEQFF. The CDR3 DNA reads as TGCGCCAGCAGCTTGGTCCCCCCAGACAGTAGGATATACAATGAGCAGTTCTTC.

The table lists this clonotype with many counts. The V and J genes are TRBV6-5 and TRBJ2-7, with 8 bases that match TRBD1. V trimming: 6 bases; J trimming: 2 bases; junction bases outside the gene matches: 9. This CDR3 has 15 amino acids. Germline values: CDR1 MNHEY, CDR2 SVGAGI. CDR3 DNA sequence: TGTGCCAGCAGATATGAACAGGGGGTTCCCTACGAGCAGTACTTC. It translates to CASRYEQGVPYEQYF.

This clonotype was counted many times. V gene TRBV4-3 combines with J gene TRBJ2-1; tentative D call: TRBD1 (6 bases). The CDR3 contains 14 residues. Germline V gene sequence: CDR1 LGHNA, CDR2 YSLEER. V was trimmed by 0 bases and J by 6 bases, leaving 9 bases between them. In DNA, the CDR3 is TGCGCCAGCAGCCAAGATAGGGGGATCAATGAGCAGTTCTTC. Protein: CASSQDRGINEQFF.

This clonotype was seen many times. V gene TRBV19 combines with J gene TRBJ2-7; D perhaps matches TRBD2 (6 bases). V was trimmed by 6 bases and J by 5 bases, leaving 17 bases between them. Germline V gene sequence: CDR1 LNHDA, CDR2 SQIVND (reference sequence). CDR3 length: 14 amino acids. The CDR3 coding sequence is TGTGCCAGTAGCCTTCGGGGGAAAGAAGACGAGCAGTACTTC. It is translated as CASSLRGKEDEQYF.

The V gene is TRBV5-6, the J gene TRBJ1-2, with a tentative D call TRBD1 (6 bases). Trimming cost V 0 bases and J 0 bases, with 9 bases left between them. CDR1 is SGHDT and CDR2 is YYEEEE in the germline V gene. This CDR3 is 15 amino acids long. The CDR3 protein is CASSLGQASNYGYTF. CDR3 nucleotides: TGTGCCAGCAGCTTGGGACAGGCCTCTAACTATGGCTACACCTTC.

This clonotype was observed many times. The rearrangement joins TRBV5-1 to TRBJ1-2; 7 nucleotides align to TRBD1. The CDR3 consists of 12 residues. The junction had 2 bases not matched to a gene; V was cut back by 5 bases and J by 4 bases. CDR1 and CDR2 (germline): SGHRS, YFSETQ. CDR3 in DNA: TGCGCCAGCAGGGGACAGCTCTATGGCTACACCTTC. Its protein is CASRGQLYGYTF.

This clonotype was seen at least ten times. The chain uses TRBV30 and TRBJ1-4; no clear D gene. The V and J ends lost 1 base and 8 bases respectively, with 11 bases between them. This CDR3 contains 13 residues. The germline V gene encodes CDR1 GTSNPN and CDR2 SVGIG (reference sequence). The CDR3: CAWSGGRGEKLFF. CDR3 in DNA: TGTGCCTGGAGTGGAGGGAGAGGAGAAAAACTGTTTTTT.

The table lists this clonotype with a few counts. The chain is built from TRBV6-5 and TRBJ1-1; D ambiguous. The germline CDR1 and CDR2 sequences are MNHEY and SVGAGI. This CDR3 contains 15 residues. Trimming took off 7 bases at V and 5 bases at J, with 20 bases between the two ends. CDR3 DNA sequence: TGTGCCAGCACCATCCGGGCTTGGGTAAGGACTGAAGCTTTCTTT. Translating it yields CASTIRAWVRTEAFF.

This clonotype showed up many times. The rearrangement uses TRBV5-1 and TRBJ1-1, with 9 bases lining up with TRBD1. CDR1 is SGHRS, CDR2 YFSETQ, per germline. The CDR3 covers 16 residues. Trimming at V came to 4 bases and at J to 0 bases, leaving 7 bases not matched to a gene. The CDR3 reads CASSPGQGIMNTEAFF. In DNA form, the CDR3 reads TGCGCCAGCAGCCCCGGACAGGGGATAATGAACACTGAAGCTTTCTTT.

This clonotype was found many times. The chain uses TRBV12-3 or TRBV12-4 and TRBJ1-3; unclear D gene. The V end lost 2 bases, the J end lost 0 bases, and 5 bases lay between the germline ends. The CDR3 spans 14 residues. The CDR3 reads CASSLRASGNTIYF. CDR3 nucleotides: TGTGCCAGCAGTTTACGGGCCTCTGGAAACACCATATATTTT.

The rearrangement joins TRBV20-1 to TRBJ2-7; unclear D gene. Trimming shortened V by 6 bases and J by 5 bases, and 14 bases separated the two germline ends. CDR1 is DFQATT, CDR2 SNEGSKA, per germline (reference sequence). This CDR3 has 12 amino acids. CDR3 sequence: CSATAPPDEQYF. DNA for the CDR3: TGCAGTGCCACCGCCCCGCCTGACGAGCAGTACTTC.

This clonotype was counted between two and nine times. The CDR3 reads CASSQITSNQPQHF. CDR3 DNA sequence: TGTGCCAGCAGCCAGATCACGAGCAATCAGCCCCAGCATTTT. The genes are TRBV7-2 and TRBJ1-5; D unresolved. The V gene lost 5 bases and the J gene lost 1 base, with 9 bases spanning the gap. The CDR3 is 14 residues long. The germline V gene has CDR1 SGHTA and CDR2 FQGNSA.

Ten or more counts support this clonotype. The chain links TRBV6-5 to TRBJ2-1; D gene uncertain. The length of the CDR3 is 15 residues. Trimming cost V 2 bases and J 0 bases, with 8 bases left between them. The V gene's germline CDR1 is MNHEY and CDR2 SVGAGI. CDR3 residues: CASSYSLSSYNEQFF. In nucleotides, the CDR3 is TGTGCCAGCAGTTACAGCCTAAGCTCCTACAATGAGCAGTTCTTC.